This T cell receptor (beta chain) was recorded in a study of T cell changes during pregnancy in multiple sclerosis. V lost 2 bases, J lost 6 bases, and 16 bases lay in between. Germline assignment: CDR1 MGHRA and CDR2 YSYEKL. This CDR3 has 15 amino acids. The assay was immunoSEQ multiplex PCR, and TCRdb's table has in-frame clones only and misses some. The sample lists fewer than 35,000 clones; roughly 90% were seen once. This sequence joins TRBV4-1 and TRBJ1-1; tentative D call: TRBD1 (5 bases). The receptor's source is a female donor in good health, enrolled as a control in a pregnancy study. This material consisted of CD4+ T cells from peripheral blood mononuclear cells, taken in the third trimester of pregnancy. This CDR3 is CASSQINRPRSEAFF. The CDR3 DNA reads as TGCGCCAGCAGCCAAATCAACAGGCCCCGGTCTGAAGCTTTCTTT.